This T cell receptor beta chain was sequenced during a study of blood T cell repertoires in COVID-19 (dated by TCRdb to 2019 to 2021). Regarding the research as a whole: Samples from collaborators originated in the United States, Italy and Spain and spanned both the acute and convalescent phases of COVID-19. Where available, HLA class I and class II types were taken from metadata supplied by the sample provider and were not determined by assay-based typing. Nearly every sample came with metadata listing a de-identified subject ID, COVID-19 status, age in years and sex. The dataset comprised deeply sampled blood TCRbeta repertoires from subjects exposed to, actively infected with, or recovered from COVID-19. Samples were obtained from the ongoing ImmuneRACE study (first 160 participants) and from over a thousand subjects provided by 6 global collaborators. A freely available public database, intended as a resource for researchers studying the immune response to SARS-CoV-2, is where the repertoires were released. The prospective study material was composed of cDNA or gDNA derived from T cells, B-cell-depleted T cells, or PBMCs. Results the study describes overall, beyond this receptor: The amount of clinical and demographic metadata varied by source and participant and was provided uncurated.

Whole blood was collected in K2EDTA tubes by collaborating institutions according to the institutions' own protocols. Collaborator samples were shipped for TCRbeta analysis as frozen whole blood, isolated PBMCs, or DNA extracted from either sample type. On this clone: The antigen it binds to is not known. The record has no base qualities; no much larger clone is one base away.

The immunoSEQ Assay, a bias-controlled multiplex PCR, was used to amplify TCRbeta CDR3 regions from genomic DNA. The authors processed their data as follows. Within the assay, amplification of reference gene primers was used to estimate how many nucleated cells each sample contained. To quantify the absolute abundance of each unique TCRbeta CDR3 rearrangement, sequence reads were collapsed and filtered. For each sample, productive Simpson clonality was calculated by taking the square root of Simpson's diversity index across productive rearrangements. The clones in this table, taken by TCRdb from immuneACCESS, are in-frame only. Not every clone is retained; where verified, under half of the shortfall comes from an unresolved V gene, and the cause of the rest is unknown. V and J calls plus clone size are reproduced from that table; the DNA served to infer D and trimming. A total of 150,000 to 250,000 clones appear in this sample, approximately 82% of them only once. 6% to 8% of the sample is held by the ten biggest clonotypes.

The receptor comes from a human donor with acute or convalescent COVID-19. The donor label of this sample is uncertain. Material: peripheral blood.

The CDR3: CASSLGRGQPQHF. The DNA reads TGTGCCAGCAGTTTGGGTAGGGGTCAGCCCCAGCATTTT. The V and J genes are TRBV27 and TRBJ1-5; the D gene is perhaps TRBD1, from 5 matching bases. V and J lose 3 bases and 6 bases, and a span of 9 bases separates them. Taken from the germline V gene (reference sequence), the CDR1 and CDR2 loops are MNHEY and SMNVEV. From its cysteine to its phenylalanine, the CDR3 spans 13 amino acids. Here the CDR3 DNA is all that survives: 39 bases in frame from base 1.